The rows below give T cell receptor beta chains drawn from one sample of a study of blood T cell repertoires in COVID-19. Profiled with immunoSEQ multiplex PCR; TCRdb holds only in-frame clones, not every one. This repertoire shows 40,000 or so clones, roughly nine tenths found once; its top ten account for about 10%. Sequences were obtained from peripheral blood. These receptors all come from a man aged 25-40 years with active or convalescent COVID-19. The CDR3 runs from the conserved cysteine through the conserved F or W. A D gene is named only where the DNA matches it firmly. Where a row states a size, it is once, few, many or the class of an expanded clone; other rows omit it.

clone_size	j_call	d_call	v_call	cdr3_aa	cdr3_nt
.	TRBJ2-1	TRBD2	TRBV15	CATSREIAGGRYNEQFF	TGTGCCACCAGCAGAGAGATAGCGGGGGGTCGTTACAATGAGCAGTTCTTC
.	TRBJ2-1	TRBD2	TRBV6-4	CASSGLAGAFDEQFF	TGTGCCAGCAGTGGACTAGCGGGAGCTTTTGATGAGCAGTTCTTC
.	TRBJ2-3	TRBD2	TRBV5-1	CASSRRAGGSTDTQYF	TGCGCCAGCAGCAGACGAGCGGGGGGTAGCACAGATACGCAGTATTTT
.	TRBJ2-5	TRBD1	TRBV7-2	CASSLSGTGVRETQYF	TGTGCCAGCAGCTTATCCGGGACAGGGGTTCGAGAGACCCAGTACTTC
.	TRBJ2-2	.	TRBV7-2	CASSLSGVPNTGELFF	TGTGCCAGCAGCTTGTCGGGGGTACCGAACACCGGGGAGCTGTTTTTT
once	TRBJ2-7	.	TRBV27	CASSQGADYEQYF	TGTGCCAGCAGCCAAGGGGCAGACTACGAGCAGTACTTC
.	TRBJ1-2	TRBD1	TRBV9	CASIQQPGQGYGYTF	TGTGCCAGCATTCAACAACCGGGACAGGGGTATGGCTACACCTTC
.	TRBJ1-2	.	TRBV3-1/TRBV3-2	CASSQVQYDYYGYTF	TGTGCCAGCAGCCAAGTACAGTACGATTACTATGGCTACACCTTC
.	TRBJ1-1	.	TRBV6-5	CASLGQMNTEAFF	TGTGCCAGCCTCGGACAGATGAACACTGAAGCTTTCTTT
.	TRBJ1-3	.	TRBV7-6	CASSPLIGNTIYF	TGTGCCAGCAGCCCCCTGATCGGGAACACCATATATTTT
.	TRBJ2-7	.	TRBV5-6	CASSPGSRPSSYEQYF	TGTGCCAGCAGCCCCGGGTCGAGGCCAAGCTCCTACGAGCAGTACTTC
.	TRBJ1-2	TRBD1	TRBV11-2	CASSKPTGGFGYTF	TGTGCCAGCAGCAAACCGACAGGGGGCTTTGGCTACACCTTC
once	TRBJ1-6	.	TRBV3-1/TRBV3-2	CASSQMAGNSPLHF	TGTGCCAGCAGCCAGATGGCAGGTAATTCACCCCTCCACTTT
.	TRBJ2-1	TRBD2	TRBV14	CASSQDRGRLAGVDEQFF	TGTGCCAGCAGCCAAGATAGGGGTCGACTAGCGGGAGTTGATGAGCAGTTCTTC
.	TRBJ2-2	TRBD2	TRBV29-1	CSVAVASGGQGELFF	TGCAGCGTTGCAGTGGCTAGCGGGGGGCAGGGGGAGCTGTTTTTT
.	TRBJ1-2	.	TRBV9	CASSESGLDYGYTF	TGTGCCAGCAGTGAATCAGGACTTGACTATGGCTACACCTTC
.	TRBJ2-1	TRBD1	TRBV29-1	CSVKGDRASYNEQFF	TGCAGCGTGAAGGGCGACAGGGCGTCCTACAATGAGCAGTTCTTC
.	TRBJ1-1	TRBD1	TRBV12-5	CASGSGTGATLNTEAFF	TGTGCTAGTGGTTCCGGGACAGGGGCGACACTGAACACTGAAGCTTTCTTT
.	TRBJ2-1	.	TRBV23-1	CASSQTLNRAQEQFF	TGCGCCAGCAGTCAAACACTCAACAGGGCACAAGAGCAGTTCTTC
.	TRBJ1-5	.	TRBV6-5	CASGPSALGNQPQHF	TGTGCCAGCGGGCCGAGTGCTTTGGGCAATCAGCCCCAGCATTTT
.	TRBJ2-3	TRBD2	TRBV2	CASSARTSGVTDTQYF	TGTGCCAGCAGTGCCCGGACTAGCGGGGTTACAGATACGCAGTATTTT
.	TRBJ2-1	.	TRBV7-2	CASSKEGQLYNEQFF	TGTGCCAGCAGCAAGGAGGGACAGCTCTACAATGAGCAGTTCTTC
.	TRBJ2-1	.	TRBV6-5	CASSYGGAVSYNEQFF	TGTGCCAGCAGTTACGGGGGGGCTGTCTCCTACAATGAGCAGTTCTTC
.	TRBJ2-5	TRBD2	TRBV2	CASSDQGGDSETQYF	TGTGCCAGCAGTGATCAGGGAGGGGATAGCGAGACCCAGTACTTC
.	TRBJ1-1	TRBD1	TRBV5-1	CASSLVGSGGNTEAFF	TGCGCCAGCAGCTTGGTTGGATCAGGGGGGAACACTGAAGCTTTCTTT
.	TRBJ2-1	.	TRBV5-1	CASSVTNRVNPYNEQFF	TGCGCCAGCAGCGTAACTAACAGGGTCAATCCCTACAATGAGCAGTTCTTC
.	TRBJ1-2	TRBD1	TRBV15	CATSTGRGQSGYGYTF	TGTGCCACCAGCACCGGGAGGGGGCAAAGCGGCTATGGCTACACCTTC
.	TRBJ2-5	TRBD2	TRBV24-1	CATSVRAGGGETQYF	TGTGCCACCAGTGTCCGGGCGGGAGGGGGTGAGACCCAGTACTTC
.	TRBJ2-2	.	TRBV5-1	CASSATVIAGELFF	TGCGCCAGCAGCGCGACAGTCATCGCCGGGGAGCTGTTTTTT
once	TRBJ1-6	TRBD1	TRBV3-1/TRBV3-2	CASSPVRQGASPLHF	TGTGCCAGCAGCCCGGTGCGTCAGGGGGCTTCACCCCTCCACTTT
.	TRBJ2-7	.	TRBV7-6	CATTSRGKSSYEQYF	TGTGCCACTACTTCCAGGGGCAAGAGCTCCTACGAGCAGTACTTC
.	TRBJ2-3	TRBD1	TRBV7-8	CASSFIHGRQGRTDTQYF	TGTGCCAGCAGCTTCATCCATGGACGACAGGGCCGCACAGATACGCAGTATTTT
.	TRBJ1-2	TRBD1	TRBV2	CASSRQGGKGGYTF	TGTGCCAGCAGTCGACAGGGGGGAAAAGGAGGCTACACCTTC
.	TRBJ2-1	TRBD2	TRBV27	CASSFGTSGRNEQFF	TGTGCCAGCAGTTTCGGGACTAGCGGTAGGAATGAGCAGTTCTTC
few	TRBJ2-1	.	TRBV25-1	CASSDQGVNEQFF	TGTGCCAGCAGTGACCAGGGTGTCAATGAGCAGTTCTTC
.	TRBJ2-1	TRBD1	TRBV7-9	CASSLRTGFLHEQFF	TGTGCCAGCAGCTTAAGGACAGGGTTTTTGCATGAGCAGTTCTTC
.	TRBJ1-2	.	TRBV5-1	CASTTRRGAGYTF	TGCGCCAGCACCACAAGGAGGGGAGCTGGCTACACCTTC
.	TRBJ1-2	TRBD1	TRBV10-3	CAISPSGGRSGYTF	TGTGCCATCAGTCCCTCAGGGGGCAGAAGTGGCTACACCTTC
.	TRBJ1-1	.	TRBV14	CASSQDLSKPAFF	TGTGCCAGCAGCCAAGATCTTTCGAAGCCCGCTTTCTTT
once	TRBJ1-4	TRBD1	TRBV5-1	CASSPRPQDRDEKLFF	TGCGCCAGCAGCCCCAGGCCCCAAGACAGGGATGAAAAACTGTTTTTT
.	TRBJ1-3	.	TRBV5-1	CASSLAAPGGNTIYF	TGCGCCAGCAGCTTGGCCGCGCCGGGGGGAAACACCATATATTTT
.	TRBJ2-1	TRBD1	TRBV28	CASSNRGRANEQFF	TGTGCCAGCAGCAACAGGGGGCGCGCAAATGAGCAGTTCTTC
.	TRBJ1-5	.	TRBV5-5	CASSLSSNQPQHF	TGTGCCAGCAGTCTATCGAGCAATCAGCCCCAGCATTTT
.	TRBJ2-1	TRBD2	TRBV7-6	CASSTPRLAGAYNEQFF	TGTGCCAGCAGCACCCCTCGACTAGCGGGGGCCTACAATGAGCAGTTCTTC
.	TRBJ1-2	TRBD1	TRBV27	CASRHGRTGDGYTF	TGTGCCAGCCGTCACGGACGGACAGGGGATGGCTACACCTTC
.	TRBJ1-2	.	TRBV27	CASSLIPGLGGYTF	TGTGCCAGCAGTTTAATCCCAGGGTTAGGTGGCTACACCTTC
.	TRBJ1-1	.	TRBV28	CASSLLGRSSGEAFF	TGTGCCAGCAGTCTCCTGGGGCGGTCGAGTGGTGAAGCTTTCTTT
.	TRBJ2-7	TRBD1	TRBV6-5	CASSPRQGYEQYF	TGTGCCAGCAGTCCAAGACAGGGGTACGAGCAGTACTTC
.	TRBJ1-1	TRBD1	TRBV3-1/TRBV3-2	CASSPRQGHARGTEAFF	TGTGCCAGCAGCCCGCGACAGGGACATGCTCGGGGCACTGAAGCTTTCTTT